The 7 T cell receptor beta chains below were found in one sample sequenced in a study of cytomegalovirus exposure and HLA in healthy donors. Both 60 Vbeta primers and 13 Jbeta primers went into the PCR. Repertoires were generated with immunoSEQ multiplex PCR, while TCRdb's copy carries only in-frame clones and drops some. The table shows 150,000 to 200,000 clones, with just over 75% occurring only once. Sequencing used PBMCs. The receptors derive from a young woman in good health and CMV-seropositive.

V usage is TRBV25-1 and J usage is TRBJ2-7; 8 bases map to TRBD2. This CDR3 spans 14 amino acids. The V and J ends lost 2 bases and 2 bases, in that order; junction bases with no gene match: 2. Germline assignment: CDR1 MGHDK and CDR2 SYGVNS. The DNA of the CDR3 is TGTGCCAGCAGTGAACGGGAGGGCCCCTACGAGCAGTACTTC. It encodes CASSEREGPYEQYF.

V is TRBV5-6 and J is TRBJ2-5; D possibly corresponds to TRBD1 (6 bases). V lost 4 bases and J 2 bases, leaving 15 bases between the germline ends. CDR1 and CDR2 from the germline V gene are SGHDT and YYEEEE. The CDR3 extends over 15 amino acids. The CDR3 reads CASSQQGRGQETQYF. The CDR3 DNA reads TGTGCCAGCAGCCAACAGGGAAGGGGACAAGAGACCCAGTACTTC.

The CDR3 reads CASSPARQEDYTF. Written as DNA, the CDR3 is TGCGCCAGCAGCCCTGCTCGTCAGGAGGACTACACCTTC. The rearrangement uses TRBV5-1 and TRBJ1-2; D not resolved. V shed 4 bases and J shed 10 bases, with 17 bases lying between them. The CDR3 sequence is 13 residues long. Germline loops: CDR1 SGHRS, CDR2 YFSETQ.

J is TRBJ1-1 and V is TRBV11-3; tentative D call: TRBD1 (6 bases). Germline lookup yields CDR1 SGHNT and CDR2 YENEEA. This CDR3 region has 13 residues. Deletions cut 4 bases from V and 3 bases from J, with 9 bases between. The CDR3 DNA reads TGTGCCAGCAGCTGGGACACCGACACTGAAGCTTTCTTT. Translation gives CASSWDTDTEAFF.

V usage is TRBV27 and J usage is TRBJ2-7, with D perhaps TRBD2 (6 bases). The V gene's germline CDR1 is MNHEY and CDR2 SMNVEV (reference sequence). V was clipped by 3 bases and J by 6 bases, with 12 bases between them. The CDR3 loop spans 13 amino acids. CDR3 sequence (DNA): TGTGCCAGCAGTTTCCGGGAGTCTTTCGAGCAGTACTTC. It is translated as CASSFRESFEQYF.

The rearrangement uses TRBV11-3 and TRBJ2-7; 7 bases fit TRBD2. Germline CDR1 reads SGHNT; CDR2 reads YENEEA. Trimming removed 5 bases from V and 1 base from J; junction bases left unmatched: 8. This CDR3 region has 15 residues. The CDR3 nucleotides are TGTGCCAGCAGCGCCTTGGCGGGAGCGTCCTACGAGCAGTACTTC. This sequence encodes CASSALAGASYEQYF.

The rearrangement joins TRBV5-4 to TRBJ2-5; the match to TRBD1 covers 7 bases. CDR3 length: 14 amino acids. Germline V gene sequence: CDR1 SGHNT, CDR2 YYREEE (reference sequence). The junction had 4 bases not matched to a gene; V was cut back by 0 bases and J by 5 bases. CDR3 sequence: CASSLAGTVETQYF. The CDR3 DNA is TGTGCCAGCAGCTTGGCGGGGACAGTCGAGACCCAGTACTTC.